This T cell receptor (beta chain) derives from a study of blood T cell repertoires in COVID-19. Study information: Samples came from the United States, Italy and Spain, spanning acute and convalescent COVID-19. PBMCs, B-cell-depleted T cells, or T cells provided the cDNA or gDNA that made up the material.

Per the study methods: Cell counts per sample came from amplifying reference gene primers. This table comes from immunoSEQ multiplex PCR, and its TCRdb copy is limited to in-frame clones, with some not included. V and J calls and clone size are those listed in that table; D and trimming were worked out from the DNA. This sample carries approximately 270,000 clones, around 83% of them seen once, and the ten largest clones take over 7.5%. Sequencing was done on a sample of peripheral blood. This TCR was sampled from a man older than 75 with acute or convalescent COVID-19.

The CDR3 DNA reads TGCGCCAGCAGCTTGGCCTCAGGGTCGAACACCGGGGAGCTGTTTTTT. It is translated as CASSLASGSNTGELFF. The V and J genes are TRBV5-1 and TRBJ2-2, with D perhaps matching TRBD1 (5 bases). The CDR3 runs to 16 residues. V was pared by 0 bases and J by 0 bases, with 9 bases between. CDR1 and CDR2 from the germline V gene are SGHRS and YFSETQ.